These T cell receptor beta chains were read from a single sample in a study of control samples from healthy donors and cancer patients. Sequenced by immunoSEQ multiplex PCR; TCRdb stores in-frame clones only, minus some. The data show some 97,000 clones, more than 85% seen once. The specimen was blood. These receptors originate from a woman aged 50 to 60 in good health. Each CDR3 is given without its conserved first and last residue. Fields, in order: V gene, J gene, CDR3 protein.

TRBV7-9	TRBJ1-1	ASSSEVGQTLNTEAF
TRBV6-5	TRBJ1-2	ASSFGQDGNYGYT
TRBV11-3	TRBJ2-1	ASSLDRLAGNEQF
TRBV5-1	TRBJ1-2	ASSQGMNGYT
TRBV4-1	TRBJ2-2	ASSQAQGKNTGELF
TRBV12-3/TRBV12-4	TRBJ2-2	ASSLWNTGELF
TRBV18	TRBJ2-2	ASSPRLAGGPNGELF
TRBV5-4	TRBJ2-1	ASSPSASSYNEQF
TRBV18	TRBJ2-2	ASWGQGLNTGELF
TRBV27	TRBJ1-4	ASSFRPATNEKLF